What follows describes a single TCR beta chain. The antigen remains undetermined. The data stem from a study of CD8+ T cells in alopecia areata. Cell sorting was applied to PBMCs, and CD4+ and CD8+ T cells were collected. Reverse transcription of extracted RNA yielded cDNA, which provided the sequencing template. Assay used: immunoSEQ multiplex PCR; TCRdb lists only in-frame clones, some missing. The table includes about 82,000 clones, about 53% detected once. Overall study findings and caveats: Whereas mice showed it more clearly, TCR sharing across patients was murkier, possibly because of HLA. Scalp specimens additionally yield sequences from normal skin's resident alphabeta T cells.

The receptor was derived from a human donor with alopecia areata. Sequencing input: NKG2D-high CD8+ T cells sorted from blood.

This CDR3 reads CASSPRTGIRAYEQYF. In nucleotides, the CDR3 is TGTGCCAGCAGCCCAAGAACCGGTATCCGGGCCTACGAGCAGTACTTC. The chain uses TRBV7-9 and TRBJ2-7; unclear D gene. The CDR3 is 16 residues long. Germline V gives CDR1 SEHNR, CDR2 FQNEAQ (reference sequence). The V end lost 5 bases, the J end lost 2 bases, and 19 bases lay between the germline ends.